A selection of T cell receptor beta chains follows, all from one sample in a study of blood T cell repertoires in COVID-19. TCRdb's table, derived via immunoSEQ multiplex PCR, lists solely in-frame clones and lacks some. The profile shows about 210,000 clones, around 88% of them singletons. Sample: peripheral blood. These receptor sequences come from a man aged 50 to 60 with active or convalescent COVID-19. The CDR3 runs from the conserved cysteine through the conserved F or W.

V gene: TRBV18; CDR3 protein: CASSPRGGNTEAFF
V gene: TRBV5-4; CDR3 protein: CASSDLNRGSPDF
V gene: TRBV9; CDR3 protein: CASSAGLSPDEQYF
V gene: TRBV18; CDR3 protein: CASALGQGLDGYTF
V gene: TRBV7-9; CDR3 protein: CASSFGGLGEQFF
V gene: TRBV5-1; CDR3 protein: CASSLLGGSYNEQFF
V gene: TRBV28; CDR3 protein: CASTPGSSGNTIYF
V gene: TRBV6-1; CDR3 protein: CASSERTSGFYNEQFF
V gene: TRBV5-4; CDR3 protein: CASSYPGEREWDTQYF
V gene: TRBV19; CDR3 protein: CASSIRVNTEAFF
V gene: TRBV9; CDR3 protein: CASSLTGGQGTGNTIYF
V gene: TRBV5-4; CDR3 protein: CASSPGLPYEQYF
V gene: TRBV30; CDR3 protein: CAWRQMNTEAFF
V gene: TRBV6-1; CDR3 protein: CASSEGAGGGSPLHF
V gene: TRBV6-6; CDR3 protein: CASSRGPWGELFF
V gene: TRBV7-6; CDR3 protein: CASSQLAGVANEQFF
V gene: TRBV19; CDR3 protein: CASSIGRATGEAFF
V gene: TRBV27; CDR3 protein: CASSREYNSPLHF
V gene: TRBV19; CDR3 protein: CASRLGIEGEQFF
V gene: TRBV18; CDR3 protein: CASSERQGNTDTQYF
V gene: TRBV5-6; CDR3 protein: CASSLGQGNTIYF
V gene: TRBV28; CDR3 protein: CASSFLDRAGYTF
V gene: TRBV5-4; CDR3 protein: CASSLDRATNTGELFF
V gene: TRBV6-5; CDR3 protein: CASTDWTTRNYGYTF
V gene: TRBV3-1/TRBV3-2; CDR3 protein: CASSHRGAETQYF
V gene: TRBV18; CDR3 protein: CASSLRDRVPGLYGYTF
V gene: TRBV6-5; CDR3 protein: CASSYSPQGAGDTQYF
V gene: TRBV3-1/TRBV3-2; CDR3 protein: CASLRGARWAF
V gene: TRBV3-1/TRBV3-2; CDR3 protein: CASSRTSGGNTDTQYF
V gene: TRBV7-9; CDR3 protein: CASSPGQGGQLNEKLFF
V gene: TRBV9; CDR3 protein: CASSVVGHEQFF
V gene: TRBV20-1; CDR3 protein: CSASNGGGDGYTF
V gene: TRBV28; CDR3 protein: CASSSRTGLGTDTQYF
V gene: TRBV2; CDR3 protein: CASSDRAGRPEAFF
V gene: TRBV24-1; CDR3 protein: CATSDPGLAGGSSYNEQFF
V gene: TRBV30; CDR3 protein: CAWSPIQGAGNQPQHF
V gene: TRBV7-8; CDR3 protein: CASSQEQGTGQPQHF
V gene: TRBV7-9; CDR3 protein: CASSPQYEQYF
V gene: TRBV4-3; CDR3 protein: CASSQELVGAGAIYEQYF
V gene: TRBV7-9; CDR3 protein: CASSPSTGGSAGELFF
V gene: TRBV5-6; CDR3 protein: CASSLGVHNQPQHF
V gene: TRBV28; CDR3 protein: CASRARDRGSHGYTF
V gene: TRBV30; CDR3 protein: CAWSGFGGGAKNIQYF
V gene: TRBV30; CDR3 protein: CAWKLAGGNEQFF
V gene: TRBV4-1; CDR3 protein: CASSTQGAVEKLFF
V gene: TRBV12-5; CDR3 protein: CASGSQTGQKSNGYTF
V gene: TRBV5-1; CDR3 protein: CASSLVGLAGGPTGANVLTF
V gene: TRBV10-3; CDR3 protein: CAITLRQASNQPQHF
V gene: TRBV19; CDR3 protein: CASSMTGNEQFF
V gene: TRBV27; CDR3 protein: CASSVTGGGYGYTF
V gene: TRBV3-1/TRBV3-2; CDR3 protein: CASSQDEGPSAYEQYF
V gene: TRBV27; CDR3 protein: CASRALGQGAYEQYF
V gene: TRBV13; CDR3 protein: CASSNRAYSYEQYF
V gene: TRBV18; CDR3 protein: CASSPGVTGASYEQYF
V gene: TRBV7-9; CDR3 protein: CASSPRGAGNTEAFF
V gene: TRBV5-6; CDR3 protein: CASSLAVGGASADTQYF
V gene: TRBV5-1; CDR3 protein: CASSLQDSLTETQYF